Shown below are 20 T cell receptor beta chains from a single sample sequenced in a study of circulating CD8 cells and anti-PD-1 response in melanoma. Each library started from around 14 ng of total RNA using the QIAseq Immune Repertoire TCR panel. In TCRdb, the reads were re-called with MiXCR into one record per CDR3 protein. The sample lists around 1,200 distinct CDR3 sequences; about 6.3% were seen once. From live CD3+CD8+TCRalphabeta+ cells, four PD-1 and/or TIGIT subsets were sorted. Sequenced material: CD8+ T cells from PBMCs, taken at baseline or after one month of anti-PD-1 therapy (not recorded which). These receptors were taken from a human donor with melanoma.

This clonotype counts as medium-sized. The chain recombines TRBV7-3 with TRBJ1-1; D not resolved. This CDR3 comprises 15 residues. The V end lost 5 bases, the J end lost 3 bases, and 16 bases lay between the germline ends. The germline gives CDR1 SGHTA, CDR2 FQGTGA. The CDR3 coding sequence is TGTGCCAGCAGCCCCACCGGCACATTCGACACTGAAGCTTTCTTT. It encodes CASSPTGTFDTEAFF.

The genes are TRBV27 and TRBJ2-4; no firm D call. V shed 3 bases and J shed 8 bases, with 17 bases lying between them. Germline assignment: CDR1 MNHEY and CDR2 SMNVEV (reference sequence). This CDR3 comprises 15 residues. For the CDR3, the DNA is TGTGCCAGCAGTTTTTCGGCCCCCGGCACGGACATTCAGTACTTC. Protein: CASSFSAPGTDIQYF.

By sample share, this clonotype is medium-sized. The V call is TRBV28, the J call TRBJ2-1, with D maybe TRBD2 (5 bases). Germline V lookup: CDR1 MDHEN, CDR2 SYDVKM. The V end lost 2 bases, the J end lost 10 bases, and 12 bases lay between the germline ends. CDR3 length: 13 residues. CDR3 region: CASSLGSGWEQFF. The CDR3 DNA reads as TGTGCCAGCAGTTTAGGGAGCGGTTGGGAGCAGTTCTTC.

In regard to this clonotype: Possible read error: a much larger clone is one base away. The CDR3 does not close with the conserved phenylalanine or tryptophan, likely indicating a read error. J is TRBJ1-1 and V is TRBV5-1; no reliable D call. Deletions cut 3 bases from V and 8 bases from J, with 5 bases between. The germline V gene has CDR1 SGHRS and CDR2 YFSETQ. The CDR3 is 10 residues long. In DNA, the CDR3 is TGCGCCAGCAGCTCGGGAGAAGCTTTCCTT. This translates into CASSSGEAFL.

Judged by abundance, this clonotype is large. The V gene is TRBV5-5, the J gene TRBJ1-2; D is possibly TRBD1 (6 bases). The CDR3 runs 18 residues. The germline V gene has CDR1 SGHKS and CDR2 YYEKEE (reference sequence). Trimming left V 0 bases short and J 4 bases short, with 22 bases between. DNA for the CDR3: TGTGCCAGCAGCTTGGCCCACAGGGACGCCCCTGAGGTCTATGGCTACACCTTC. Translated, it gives CASSLAHRDAPEVYGYTF.

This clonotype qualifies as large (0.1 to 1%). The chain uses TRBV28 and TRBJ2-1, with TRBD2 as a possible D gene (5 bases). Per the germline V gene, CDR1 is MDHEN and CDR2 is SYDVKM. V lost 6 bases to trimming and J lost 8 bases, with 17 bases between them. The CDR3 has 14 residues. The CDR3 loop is CASSLGLAGYEQFF. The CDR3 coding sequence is TGTGCCAGCAGCCTGGGTCTAGCAGGCTATGAGCAGTTCTTC. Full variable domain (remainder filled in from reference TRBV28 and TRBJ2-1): DVKVTQSSRYLVKRTGEKVFLECVQDMDHENMFWYRQDPGLGLRLIYFSYDVKMKEKGDIPEGYSVSREKKERFSLILESASTNQTSMYLCASSLGLAGYEQFFGPGTRLTVL.

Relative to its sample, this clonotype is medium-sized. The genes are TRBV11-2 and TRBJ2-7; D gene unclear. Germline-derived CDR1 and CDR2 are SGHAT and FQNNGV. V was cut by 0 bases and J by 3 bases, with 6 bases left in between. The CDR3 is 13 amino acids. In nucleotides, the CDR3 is TGTGCCAGCAGCTTAGATGCTGTCTACGAGCAGTACTTC. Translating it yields CASSLDAVYEQYF.

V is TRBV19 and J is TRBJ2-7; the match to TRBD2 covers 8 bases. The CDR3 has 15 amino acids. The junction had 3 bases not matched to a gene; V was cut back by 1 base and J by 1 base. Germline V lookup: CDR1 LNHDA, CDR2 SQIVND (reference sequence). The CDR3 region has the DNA TGTGCCAGTAGTATAGGTAGCGGGGCATCCTACGAGCAGTACTTC. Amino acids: CASSIGSGASYEQYF.

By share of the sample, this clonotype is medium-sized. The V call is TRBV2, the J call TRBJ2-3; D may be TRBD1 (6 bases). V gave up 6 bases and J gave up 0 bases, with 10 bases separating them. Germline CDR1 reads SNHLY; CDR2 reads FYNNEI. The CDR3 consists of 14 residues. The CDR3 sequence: CASRGGSSTDTQYF. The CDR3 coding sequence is TGTGCCAGCAGAGGGGGTTCTAGCACAGATACGCAGTATTTT.

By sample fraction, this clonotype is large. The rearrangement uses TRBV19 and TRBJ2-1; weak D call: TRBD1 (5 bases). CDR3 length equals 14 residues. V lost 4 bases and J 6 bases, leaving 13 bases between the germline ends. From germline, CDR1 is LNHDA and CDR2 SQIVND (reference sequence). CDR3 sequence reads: CASSNDRVLNEQFF. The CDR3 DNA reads TGTGCCAGTAGTAACGACAGAGTTCTCAATGAGCAGTTCTTC.

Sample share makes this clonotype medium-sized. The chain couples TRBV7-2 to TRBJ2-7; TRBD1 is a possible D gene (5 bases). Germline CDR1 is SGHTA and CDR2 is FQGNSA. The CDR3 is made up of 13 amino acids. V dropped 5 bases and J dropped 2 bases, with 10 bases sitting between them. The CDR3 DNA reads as TGTGCCAGCAGCCCAGACAGTACCTACGAGCAGTACTTC. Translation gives CASSPDSTYEQYF.

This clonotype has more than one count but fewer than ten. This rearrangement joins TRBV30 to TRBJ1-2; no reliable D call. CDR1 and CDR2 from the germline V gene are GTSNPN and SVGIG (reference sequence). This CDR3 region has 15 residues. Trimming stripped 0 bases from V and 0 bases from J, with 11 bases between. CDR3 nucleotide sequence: TGTGCCTGGAGTGTAATGGGTCTTACTAACTATGGCTACACCTTC. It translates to CAWSVMGLTNYGYTF.

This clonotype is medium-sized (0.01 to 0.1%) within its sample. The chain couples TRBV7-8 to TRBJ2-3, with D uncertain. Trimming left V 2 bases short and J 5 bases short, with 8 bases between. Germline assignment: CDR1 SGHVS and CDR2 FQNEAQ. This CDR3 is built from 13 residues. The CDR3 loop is CASSLIAGDTQYF. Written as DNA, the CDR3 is TGTGCCAGCAGCTTAATAGCCGGAGATACGCAGTATTTT. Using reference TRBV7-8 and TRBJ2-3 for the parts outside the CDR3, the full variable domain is GAGVSQSPRYKVAKRGQDVALRCDPISGHVSLFWYQQALGQGPEFLTYFQNEAQLDKSGLPSDRFFAERPEGSVSTLKIQRTQQEDSAVYLCASSLIAGDTQYFGPGTRLTVL.

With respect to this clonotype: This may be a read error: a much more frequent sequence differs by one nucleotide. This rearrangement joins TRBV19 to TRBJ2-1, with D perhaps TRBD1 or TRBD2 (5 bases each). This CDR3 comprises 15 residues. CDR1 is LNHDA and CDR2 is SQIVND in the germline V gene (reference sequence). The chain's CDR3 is CTSSDGGDSRNEQFF. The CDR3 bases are TGTACCAGTAGTGATGGGGGAGATAGCCGGAATGAGCAGTTCTTC.

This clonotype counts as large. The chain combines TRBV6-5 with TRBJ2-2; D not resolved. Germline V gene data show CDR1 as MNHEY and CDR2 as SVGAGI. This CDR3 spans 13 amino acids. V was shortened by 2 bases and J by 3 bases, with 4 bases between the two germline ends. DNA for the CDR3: TGTGCCAGCAGTTACGAGGACACCGGGGAGCTGTTTTTT. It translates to CASSYEDTGELFF.

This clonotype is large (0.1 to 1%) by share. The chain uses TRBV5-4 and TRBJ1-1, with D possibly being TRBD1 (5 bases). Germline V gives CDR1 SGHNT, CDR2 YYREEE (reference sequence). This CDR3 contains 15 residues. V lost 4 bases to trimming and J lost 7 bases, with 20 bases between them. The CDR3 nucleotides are TGTGCCAGCAGCGCACGGGTCGGGGCCAGGGTTGAAGCTTTCTTT. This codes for CASSARVGARVEAFF.

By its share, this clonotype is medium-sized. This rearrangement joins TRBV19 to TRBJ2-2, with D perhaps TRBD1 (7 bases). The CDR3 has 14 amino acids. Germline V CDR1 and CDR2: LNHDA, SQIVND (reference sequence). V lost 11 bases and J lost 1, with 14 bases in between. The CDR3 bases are TGTGCCGGCGGAGGGGGCCTGAACACCGGGGAGCTGTTTTTT. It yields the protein CAGGGGLNTGELFF.

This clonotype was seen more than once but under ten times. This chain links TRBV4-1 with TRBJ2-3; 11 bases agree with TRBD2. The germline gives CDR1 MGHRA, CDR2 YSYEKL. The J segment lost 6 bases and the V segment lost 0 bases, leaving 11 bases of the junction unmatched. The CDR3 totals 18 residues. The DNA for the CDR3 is TGCGCCAGCAGCCAAGAAGCACTAGCGGGGGAGAAATACGATACGCAGTATTTT. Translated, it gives CASSQEALAGEKYDTQYF.

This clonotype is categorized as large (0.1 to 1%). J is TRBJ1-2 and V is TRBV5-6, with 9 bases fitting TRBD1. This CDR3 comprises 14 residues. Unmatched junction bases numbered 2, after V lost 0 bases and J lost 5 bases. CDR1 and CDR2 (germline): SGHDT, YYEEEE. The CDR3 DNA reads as TGTGCCAGCAGCTTGGGACAGGGGGTATATGGCTACACCTTC. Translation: CASSLGQGVYGYTF.

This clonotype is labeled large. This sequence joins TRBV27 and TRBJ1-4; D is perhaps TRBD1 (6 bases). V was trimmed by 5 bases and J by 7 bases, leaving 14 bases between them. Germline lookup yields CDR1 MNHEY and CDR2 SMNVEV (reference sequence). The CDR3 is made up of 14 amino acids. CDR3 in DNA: TGTGCCAGCAGTCGGATCCAGGGGACTGAAAAACTGTTTTTT. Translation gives CASSRIQGTEKLFF.